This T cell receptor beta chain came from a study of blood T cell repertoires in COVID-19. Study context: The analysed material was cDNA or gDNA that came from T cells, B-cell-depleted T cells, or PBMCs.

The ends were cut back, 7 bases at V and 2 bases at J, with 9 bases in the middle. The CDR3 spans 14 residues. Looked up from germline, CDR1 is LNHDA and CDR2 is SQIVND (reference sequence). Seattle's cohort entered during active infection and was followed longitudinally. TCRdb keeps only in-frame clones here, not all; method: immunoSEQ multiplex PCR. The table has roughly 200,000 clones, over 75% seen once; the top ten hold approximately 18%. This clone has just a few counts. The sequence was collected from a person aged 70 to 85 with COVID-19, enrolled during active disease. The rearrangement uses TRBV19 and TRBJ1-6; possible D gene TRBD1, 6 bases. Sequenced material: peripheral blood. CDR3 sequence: CASTRGTYNSPLHF. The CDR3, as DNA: TGTGCCAGTACCAGGGGCACCTATAATTCACCCCTCCACTTT.